These 32 T cell receptor beta chains were all obtained from the same sample, sequenced in a study of CD8 T cells in ankylosing spondylitis. TCRdb reprocessed the 5' RACE reads with MiXCR, giving one entry per CDR3 protein. The data show approximately 140,000 distinct CDR3 sequences, 9.3% seen once. Sequencing used blood, either unsorted or a sorted T cell fraction (not recorded which). These receptors were collected from a male donor with ankylosing spondylitis or in good health (not recorded which).

This clonotype was observed many times. The chain carries TRBV5-5 and TRBJ2-7; D perhaps matches TRBD2 (6 bases). CDR3 length equals 15 residues. Germline lookup yields CDR1 SGHKS and CDR2 YYEKEE (reference sequence). V was trimmed by 0 bases and J by 3 bases, leaving 13 bases between them. DNA of the CDR3: TGTGCCAGCAGCTTGGAATTAGCGGTAAACTACGAGCAGTACTTC. Encoded protein: CASSLELAVNYEQYF.

Note on this clonotype: No conserved phenylalanine or tryptophan is present at the end of the CDR3, so a read error is the likely explanation. No DNA is shown, since the ends of the CDR3 on it are uncertain; the CDR3 is the one TCRdb lists. The chain uses TRBV2 and TRBJ2-7; the tabulated D call, TRBD2, remains unverified against the DNA. The CDR3 has 11 residues if both end residues are counted. CDR1 and CDR2 (germline): SNHLY, FYNNEI. CDR3: CASSGGGHLEY.

This clonotype came up many times. The genes are TRBV12-3 or TRBV12-4 and TRBJ2-5; 13 bases map to TRBD2. There are 16 residues in the CDR3. Losses at the gene ends were 4 bases for V and 5 bases for J; bases not matched to a gene: 7. CDR3 loop: CASSSLGTSGMETQYF. The CDR3 DNA is TGTGCCAGCAGTTCCCTCGGGACTAGCGGGATGGAGACCCAGTACTTC.

This clonotype has at least ten counts. The genes are TRBV20-1 and TRBJ2-7; TRBD2 matches 7 bases. The CDR3 is 15 amino acids. V lost 0 bases, J lost 0 bases, and 5 bases stayed unmatched. Germline V gene data show CDR1 as DFQATT and CDR2 as SNEGSKA (reference sequence). The DNA of the CDR3 is TGCAGTGCTAGAGATAGGGCGGGAGTCTCCTACGAGCAGTACTTC. This codes for CSARDRAGVSYEQYF.

This clonotype was seen at least ten times. This chain links TRBV7-6 with TRBJ2-1; D possibly matches TRBD1 or TRBD2 (5 bases each). The germline V gene encodes CDR1 SGHVS and CDR2 FNYEAQ. V was shortened by 0 bases and J by 3 bases, with 15 bases between the two germline ends. This CDR3 is built from 17 residues. CDR3 sequence (DNA): TGTGCCAGCAGCTTAGCACGGGGCAGGGCAGGCTACAATGAGCAGTTCTTC. Protein sequence: CASSLARGRAGYNEQFF.

This clonotype occurred many times. The chain uses TRBV28 and TRBJ2-3; a possible D gene is TRBD1 (5 bases). The CDR3 totals 17 residues. V was pared by 1 base and J by 0 bases, with 14 bases between. The germline V gene has CDR1 MDHEN and CDR2 SYDVKM. This CDR3 is CASSLLSQATSTDTQYF. The DNA for the CDR3 is TGTGCCAGCAGTTTATTGTCACAGGCCACTAGCACAGATACGCAGTATTTT.

V gene TRBV23-1 combines with J gene TRBJ2-7; TRBD1 might be the D (6 bases). TRBV23-1 is an ORF, and what it does is uncertain. The CDR3 runs 12 residues. Trimming removed 9 bases at V and 3 bases at J, with 12 bases between. The CDR3 here is CASGGVGYEQYF. The CDR3 region has the DNA TGCGCCAGTGGGGGCGTTGGCTACGAGCAGTACTTC.

This clonotype was found many times. The chain carries TRBV9 and TRBJ2-5, with D perhaps TRBD2 (6 bases). Trimming cost V 1 base and J 5 bases, with 12 bases left between them. The CDR3 totals 14 residues. The V gene's germline CDR1 is SGDLS and CDR2 YYNGEE. This CDR3 is CASSVSGSVETQYF. The CDR3 nucleotides are TGTGCCAGCAGCGTATCCGGGAGTGTTGAGACCCAGTACTTC.

This clonotype was picked up many times. The chain combines TRBV20-1 with TRBJ1-2, with D perhaps matching TRBD1 (6 bases). Per the germline V gene, CDR1 is DFQATT and CDR2 is SNEGSKA (reference sequence). The CDR3 covers 12 residues. With 3 bases removed from V and 4 bases from J, the gap between germline ends came to 9 bases. This CDR3 reads CSASRQAYGYTF. Here the CDR3 DNA reads TGCAGTGCTAGCCGACAGGCCTATGGCTACACCTTC.

This clonotype was detected only a few times. V and J are TRBV7-2 and TRBJ1-1, with TRBD1 as a possible D gene (5 bases). This CDR3 has 11 amino acids. Trimming removed 4 bases from V and 9 bases from J, with 9 bases in between. The V gene's germline CDR1 is SGHTA and CDR2 FQGNSA. The CDR3 here is CASSSGLKAFF. The CDR3, as DNA: TGTGCCAGCAGCTCGGGACTCAAAGCTTTCTTT.

The table lists this clonotype with a few counts. In nucleotides, the CDR3 is TGCGCCAGCAGCTTGGCGAGTGGGCCCGTCAATGAGCAGTTCTTC. Its protein is CASSLASGPVNEQFF. The chain couples TRBV5-1 to TRBJ2-1; D uncertain. The V gene's germline CDR1 is SGHRS and CDR2 YFSETQ. The ends were cut back, 0 bases at V and 6 bases at J, with 13 bases in the middle. The CDR3 has 15 amino acids.

This clonotype has a handful of counts. This chain links TRBV18 with TRBJ2-2; D is unresolved. Germline CDR1 KGHSH, CDR2 LQKENI. The CDR3 has 14 amino acids. Trimming took 3 bases from V and 6 from J, leaving 11 bases between them. This CDR3 reads CASSPSVWPGELFF. CDR3 bases: TGTGCCAGCTCACCGTCGGTGTGGCCCGGGGAGCTGTTTTTT.

This clonotype occurred many times. The rearrangement joins TRBV7-3 to TRBJ2-1, with D tentatively TRBD2 (5 bases). CDR1 and CDR2 from the germline V gene are SGHTA and FQGTGA. This CDR3 is 13 amino acids long. The germline V and J ends were trimmed by 5 bases and 9 bases, with 14 bases remaining between them. DNA of the CDR3: TGTGCCAGCAGCCTAGGGCCGGGAACTGAGCAGTTCTTC. Translating gives CASSLGPGTEQFF.

In this sample, this clonotype turned up many times. The DNA of the CDR3 is TGCAGTGCTAGGGGGACAGGGGGCCGGGACGCTTTCTTT. Its protein is CSARGTGGRDAFF. This chain uses TRBV20-1 with TRBJ1-1; 12 bases fit TRBD1. V lost 3 bases, J lost 11 bases, and 7 bases stayed unmatched. This CDR3 comprises 13 residues. From germline, CDR1 is DFQATT and CDR2 SNEGSKA (reference sequence).

This clonotype has a count of ten or more. The rearrangement links TRBV7-2 to TRBJ2-3; no reliable D call. CDR1 is SGHTA, CDR2 FQGNSA, per germline. This CDR3 spans 13 amino acids. Trimming left V 4 bases short and J 9 bases short, with 14 bases between. The CDR3 here is CASSSLERRTQYF. In DNA form, the CDR3 reads TGTGCCAGCAGCTCCCTTGAGCGAAGGACGCAGTATTTT.

This clonotype was picked up many times. This sequence joins TRBV29-1 and TRBJ2-7; 9 bases fit TRBD1. J gave up 3 bases and V 5 bases, and 8 bases lay outside the gene matches. There are 14 residues in the CDR3. The germline V gene encodes CDR1 SQVTM and CDR2 ANQGSEA. CDR3 nucleotide sequence: TGCAGCGTTACTGCGACAGGGGGTAGCTACGAGCAGTACTTC. It specifies CSVTATGGSYEQYF.

This clonotype was seen more than once but under ten times. The chain links TRBV7-2 to TRBJ2-1; TRBD1 matches 7 bases. The germline V gene encodes CDR1 SGHTA and CDR2 FQGNSA. The CDR3 covers 14 residues. Unmatched junction bases numbered 4, after V lost 5 bases and J lost 3 bases. The CDR3 reads CASSQRTGYNEQFF. The CDR3 region has the DNA TGTGCCAGCAGCCAGAGGACAGGCTACAATGAGCAGTTCTTC. The whole variable domain, remainder taken from reference TRBV7-2 and TRBJ2-1, is GAGVSQSPSNKVTEKGKDVELRCDPISGHTALYWYRQSLGQGLEFLIYFQGNSAPDKSGLPSDRFSAERTGGSVSTLTIQRTQQEDSAVYLCASSQRTGYNEQFFGPGTRLTVL.

V usage is TRBV6-2 or TRBV6-3 and J usage is TRBJ1-5; TRBD1 aligns across 12 bases. Germline V gene data show CDR1 as MNHEY and CDR2 as SVGEGT. The CDR3 contains 18 residues. V gave up 6 bases and J gave up 4 bases; unmatched junction bases: 13. The CDR3 nucleotides read TGTGCCAGCAGATCTCCGGGACAGGGGGCGCGGGGGAATCAGCCCCAGCATTTT. Protein: CASRSPGQGARGNQPQHF.

Worth noting for this clonotype: Possible read error: a much larger clone is one base away. The rearrangement links TRBV5-1 to TRBJ2-1; D uncertain. Trimming left V 4 bases short and J 9 bases short, with 11 bases between. The CDR3 is 12 residues long. In germline, CDR1 is SGHRS, CDR2 YFSETQ. DNA of the CDR3: TGCGCCAGCAGCCTCAGTGAAAGTGAGCAGTTCTTC. Its translation: CASSLSESEQFF.

At least ten counts were recorded for this clonotype. This chain connects TRBV25-1 to TRBJ2-1; D gene unclear. V was shortened by 0 bases and J by 2 bases, with 8 bases between the two germline ends. In germline, CDR1 is MGHDK, CDR2 SYGVNS. The CDR3 consists of 15 residues. The CDR3 nucleotides are TGTGCCAGCAGTGAATATAATGACCCCTACAATGAGCAGTTCTTC. Its protein is CASSEYNDPYNEQFF.

This clonotype was seen many times. The chain joins TRBV29-1 to TRBJ2-1; D possibly uses TRBD1 or TRBD2 (6 bases each). V lost 4 bases and J 8 bases, leaving 9 bases between the germline ends. Per germline, CDR1 SQVTM and CDR2 ANQGSEA. The CDR3 runs to 11 residues. CDR3 loop: CSVGGAYEQFF. Here the CDR3 DNA reads TGCAGCGTTGGGGGGGCCTATGAGCAGTTCTTC.

This clonotype was recorded at least ten times. The CDR3 is CSAPGLAGTSSYNEQFF. The DNA for the CDR3 is TGCAGTGCTCCAGGACTAGCTGGGACTAGCTCCTACAATGAGCAGTTCTTC. This chain uses TRBV20-1 with TRBJ2-1, with 8 nucleotides matching TRBD2. Trimming removed 5 bases from V and 0 bases from J; junction bases left unmatched: 12. CDR3 length: 17 residues. Germline V gene sequence: CDR1 DFQATT, CDR2 SNEGSKA (reference sequence).

The V and J genes are TRBV7-2 and TRBJ2-3, with 12 positions matching TRBD1. Per germline, CDR1 SGHTA and CDR2 FQGNSA. The J segment lost 7 bases and the V segment lost 3 bases, leaving 8 bases of the junction unmatched. The CDR3 runs 16 residues. CDR3 sequence: CASSLSRDRGQNTQYF. As DNA, the CDR3 is TGTGCCAGCAGCTTGTCCCGGGACAGGGGGCAAAATACGCAGTATTTT.

In its sample, this clonotype was seen many times. The V and J genes are TRBV28 and TRBJ1-5, with TRBD1 as a possible D gene (5 bases). The V gene's germline CDR1 is MDHEN and CDR2 SYDVKM. The V end lost 6 bases, the J end lost 2 bases, and 17 bases lay between the germline ends. The CDR3 has 16 residues. This CDR3 reads CASSPTIEGRNQPQHF. CDR3 nucleotide sequence: TGTGCCAGCAGCCCAACAATAGAGGGGCGCAATCAGCCCCAGCATTTT.

This clonotype was recorded at least ten times. The J gene is TRBJ1-6, the V gene TRBV20-1; possibly TRBD1 for D (6 bases). V was clipped by 5 bases and J by 6 bases, with 14 bases between them. Germline CDR1 and CDR2: DFQATT and SNEGSKA (reference sequence). This CDR3 contains 14 residues. CDR3 protein: CSAQPGTPNSPLHF. CDR3 in DNA: TGCAGTGCTCAACCCGGGACACCTAATTCACCCCTCCACTTT.

This clonotype came up many times. This chain connects TRBV7-6 to TRBJ1-1; 10 nucleotides align to TRBD1. V shed 5 bases, J shed 2 bases, and the junction held 5 bases outside the gene matches. CDR1 and CDR2 (germline): SGHVS, FNYEAQ. The length of the CDR3 is 15 residues. The CDR3 DNA follows: TGTGCCAGCAGCCCATGGACAGGGGGAAACACTGAAGCTTTCTTT. Encoded protein: CASSPWTGGNTEAFF.

Comment on this clonotype: Since a much larger clone is just one base distant, this may be a read error. This chain links TRBV20-1 with TRBJ2-1, with 10 bases that match TRBD2. The CDR3 is 16 amino acids. From germline, CDR1 is DFQATT and CDR2 SNEGSKA (reference sequence). CDR3 nucleotide sequence: TGCTGTGCTAGAGATCCGAGGACTAGCGGTTACAATGAGCAGTTCTTC. Protein sequence: CCARDPRTSGYNEQFF.

This clonotype came up a few times. This rearrangement joins TRBV29-1 to TRBJ2-3, with D unclear. CDR3 length equals 13 residues. The germline gives CDR1 SQVTM, CDR2 ANQGSEA. V was shortened by 4 bases and J by 0 bases, with 8 bases between the two germline ends. This CDR3 is CSVVRSSTDTQYF. CDR3 in DNA: TGCAGCGTTGTCCGGTCTAGCACAGATACGCAGTATTTT.

This clonotype appeared many times. The V call is TRBV12-3 or TRBV12-4, the J call TRBJ2-3; possibly TRBD1 for D (6 bases). Trimming took 11 bases from V and 6 from J, leaving 12 bases between them. This CDR3 has 11 amino acids. CDR3 sequence reads: CASKGVDTQYF. The DNA for the CDR3 is TGTGCCTCTAAGGGGGTGGATACGCAGTATTTT.

The table lists this clonotype with many counts. The V call is TRBV6-5, the J call TRBJ2-2; 13 nucleotides agree with TRBD2. This CDR3 has 17 amino acids. Germline CDR1 MNHEY, CDR2 SVGAGI. V trimming: 2 bases; J trimming: 7 bases; junction bases outside the gene matches: 7. CDR3 DNA sequence: TGTGCCAGCAGTTACGCGGGACTAGCGGGAAAGGTCGGGGAGCTGTTTTTT. Translating gives CASSYAGLAGKVGELFF.

This clonotype was counted a few times. CDR3 DNA sequence: TGCGCCAGCAGCCAACTACGGTCGGCCTACGAGCAGTACTTC. It yields the protein CASSQLRSAYEQYF. The chain has TRBV4-3 and TRBJ2-7; D is uncertain. The V gene lost 2 bases and the J gene lost 2 bases, with 10 bases spanning the gap. The CDR3 has 14 amino acids. The germline V gene encodes CDR1 LGHNA and CDR2 YSLEER.

This clonotype appeared many times. The V gene is TRBV7-2, the J gene TRBJ2-1; 10 bases agree with TRBD2. The CDR3 runs to 16 residues. The germline gives CDR1 SGHTA, CDR2 FQGNSA. Trimming took 1 base from V and 4 from J; bases not matched to a gene: 4. The CDR3 nucleotides are TGTGCCAGCAGCTTAGTCCGGACTAGCGGTTACAATGAGCAGTTCTTC. It specifies CASSLVRTSGYNEQFF.